Here is one T cell receptor beta chain with its context. These data originate in a study of control samples from healthy donors and cancer patients. Germline V gene data show CDR1 as LGHNA and CDR2 as YSLEER. V shed 1 base and J 9 bases; nucleotides not matched to a gene: 5. CDR3 length: 15 amino acids. This table comes from immunoSEQ multiplex PCR, and its TCRdb copy is limited to in-frame clones, with some not included. The data hold 120,000 or so clones, with about nine tenths observed a single time. The chain has TRBV4-3 and TRBJ1-6; 8 nucleotides agree with TRBD1. The sample was blood. The source of this sequence is a man aged 35 to 55 in good health. The CDR3 region has the DNA TGCGCCAGCAGCCAAGTCAGGGGGCTAGTTTCACCCCTCCACTTT. Translated: CASSQVRGLVSPLHF.